This TCR beta chain originates from a study of CD8 T cells in ankylosing spondylitis. Whole-study findings and limits: Disease-associated clonotypes exhibited CD8+ identity and were relatively infrequent in peripheral blood.

Germline trimming cut 0 bases from V and 1 base from J; bases unmatched to any gene: 8. This CDR3 has 17 residues. Per the germline V gene, CDR1 is LNHNV and CDR2 is YYDKDF (reference sequence). As to this clonotype: Its antigen is undetermined.

A single record per CDR3 protein comes from TCRdb applying MiXCR to the 5' RACE reads. Of under 250,000 distinct CDR3 sequences listed, more than 25% are singletons. This sequence originates from a male donor with ankylosing spondylitis or in good health (not recorded which). The sequenced sample was blood, either unsorted or a sorted T cell fraction (not recorded which). V and J are TRBV15 and TRBJ2-5; the match to TRBD1 covers 7 bases. The CDR3: CATSRERQGRTQETQYF. The CDR3 bases are TGTGCCACCAGCAGAGAAAGACAGGGAAGGACCCAAGAGACCCAGTACTTC. Full variable domain (rest looked up from reference TRBV15 and TRBJ2-5): DAMVIQNPRYQVTQFGKPVTLSCSQTLNHNVMYWYQQKSSQAPKLLFHYYDKDFNNEADTPDNFQSRRPNTSFCFLDIRSPGLGDTAMYLCATSRERQGRTQETQYFGPGTRLLVL.